These T cell receptor beta chains were read from a single sample in a study of blood T cell repertoires in COVID-19. Here immunoSEQ multiplex PCR was the method, and the copy in TCRdb shows in-frame clones only, minus some. The table lists roughly 300,000 clones, 70% to 90% of them singletons. Sequences were obtained from peripheral blood. These receptor sequences come from a woman aged 45-59 years who had recovered from COVID-19. CDR3s include the opening cysteine and the closing phenylalanine or tryptophan. The D gene is left open where the match is weak. Some rows have no size entry. The others give once, few or many, or a class for an expanded clone.

cdr3_length clone_size j_call v_call d_call cdr3_nt cdr3_aa
18 . TRBJ2-6 TRBV7-2 . TGTGCCAGCAGCTCTACTTTGGGGCGAATCTCTGGGGCCAACGTCCTGACTTTC CASSSTLGRISGANVLTF
14 . TRBJ2-2 TRBV7-8 . TGTGCCAGCAGCACTAGCAGGAACACCGGGGAGCTGTTTTTT CASSTSRNTGELFF
14 . TRBJ2-7 TRBV28 . TGTGCCAGCAGTTTATTTCAGGAAAATTACGAGCAGTACTTC CASSLFQENYEQYF
15 . TRBJ2-1 TRBV9 TRBD2 TGTGCCAGCAGCGTATCCCTAGCGGGCACTAATGAGCAGTTCTTC CASSVSLAGTNEQFF
18 . TRBJ1-3 TRBV7-9 TRBD1 TGTGCCAGCAGCATCCAACGCGGACAGGGGCGATCTGGAAACACCATATATTTT CASSIQRGQGRSGNTIYF
15 . TRBJ1-1 TRBV7-2 . TGTGCCAGCAGCTTAAGCCCGGGGGAGGGGTCTGAAGCTTTCTTT CASSLSPGEGSEAFF
15 . TRBJ2-3 TRBV25-1 TRBD2 TGTGCCAGCAGGGGGACTAGCGGGGGTACAGATACGCAGTATTTT CASRGTSGGTDTQYF
14 . TRBJ1-2 TRBV19 TRBD1 TGTGCCAGTAGTATGGGGACAGATATTAGTGGCTACACCTTC CASSMGTDISGYTF
16 . TRBJ2-3 TRBV7-9 TRBD2 TGTGCCAGCAGCTTAGGTAGCGGGAGTAGGGCAGATACGCAGTATTTT CASSLGSGSRADTQYF
15 once TRBJ2-1 TRBV30 . TGTGCCTGGACCAATTGGCGGAGCTCCTACAATGAGCAGTTCTTC CAWTNWRSSYNEQFF
15 . TRBJ1-2 TRBV28 TRBD1 TGTGCCAGCTACCAAAGGAGGGGGCTTAACTATGGCTACACCTTC CASYQRRGLNYGYTF
17 . TRBJ2-2 TRBV14 TRBD1 TGTGCCAGCAGCCAAGAGCAGCAGGGGGCGGGTACCGGGGAGCTGTTTTTT CASSQEQQGAGTGELFF
15 . TRBJ2-7 TRBV19 . TGTGCCAGTAGTAAAGGGACTGAAGCCCCCTACGAGCAGTACTTC CASSKGTEAPYEQYF
15 few TRBJ1-5 TRBV10-2 . TGCGCCAGCACCGACGACAGGTATAGCAATCAGCCCCAGCATTTT CASTDDRYSNQPQHF
13 . TRBJ2-7 TRBV19 TRBD2 TGTGCCAGTTCCGGACTAGCGGGATACGAGCAGTACTTC CASSGLAGYEQYF
16 . TRBJ1-2 TRBV2 TRBD1 TGTGCCAGCACCTCACAGGGGGCATCGGGCGACTATGGCTACACCTTC CASTSQGASGDYGYTF
15 . TRBJ2-2 TRBV18 . TGTGCCAGCTCACTCCGGGACACAAACACCGGGGAGCTGTTTTTT CASSLRDTNTGELFF
14 . TRBJ2-1 TRBV4-1 TRBD2 TGCGCCAGCAGCCGGTTAGCGGGTTACAATGAGCAGTTCTTC CASSRLAGYNEQFF
12 few TRBJ1-2 TRBV18 TRBD1 TGTGCCAGCTCTCGGGACAGGGACGGCTACACCTTC CASSRDRDGYTF
13 . TRBJ1-1 TRBV7-2 TRBD1 TGTGCCAGCAGCCCGCGACAGGGGCCTGGTGCTTTCTTT CASSPRQGPGAFF
13 . TRBJ1-1 TRBV7-6 . TGTGCCAGCAGCTTAGGGCCAGACACTGAAGCTTTCTTT CASSLGPDTEAFF
16 . TRBJ1-1 TRBV7-9 TRBD1 TGTGCCAGCAGGGGACAGGGTGCAATTTCAGGCACTGAAGCTTTCTTT CASRGQGAISGTEAFF
17 . TRBJ2-2 TRBV24-1 . TGTGCCACCAGTGAAATGTTCGTAGGCAGGGCGACCGGGGAGCTGTTTTTT CATSEMFVGRATGELFF
13 . TRBJ2-7 TRBV19 . TGTGCCAGTAGCGGGGTGGGCTCCTACGAGCAGTACTTC CASSGVGSYEQYF
13 . TRBJ1-6 TRBV29-1 TRBD1 TGCAGCGTGGGACAGGGAGGAAATTCACCCCTCCACTTT CSVGQGGNSPLHF
16 . TRBJ2-5 TRBV6-6 . TGTGCCAGCAGTAACACCGCCCGGGTGGTTAAAGAGACCCAGTACTTC CASSNTARVVKETQYF